The sequence of this T cell receptor beta chain was determined in a study of technical replicates of blood from a few donors. The data were produced by immunoSEQ multiplex PCR, yet TCRdb's version contains in-frame clones alone and is incomplete. The profile shows about 17,000 clones, 82% of them singletons. The CDR3 consists of 10 residues. Germline V gene sequence: CDR1 SNHLY, CDR2 FYNNEI. V was pared by 6 bases and J by 6 bases, with 4 bases between. The TCR originated in a human donor in good health. Some clones in this sample may be carry-over from other donors' samples. The source material was PBMCs. The chain couples TRBV2 to TRBJ2-3; D is uncertain. CDR3 coding DNA: TGTGCCAGCAGGGCCGATACGCAGTATTTT. This gives the protein CASRADTQYF. Together with reference TRBV2 and TRBJ2-3, the CDR3 gives the full variable domain: EPEVTQTPSHQVTQMGQEVILRCVPISNHLYFYWYRQILGQKVEFLVSFYNNEISEKSEIFDDQFSVERPDGSNFTLKIRSTKLEDSAMYFCASRADTQYFGPGTRLTVL.